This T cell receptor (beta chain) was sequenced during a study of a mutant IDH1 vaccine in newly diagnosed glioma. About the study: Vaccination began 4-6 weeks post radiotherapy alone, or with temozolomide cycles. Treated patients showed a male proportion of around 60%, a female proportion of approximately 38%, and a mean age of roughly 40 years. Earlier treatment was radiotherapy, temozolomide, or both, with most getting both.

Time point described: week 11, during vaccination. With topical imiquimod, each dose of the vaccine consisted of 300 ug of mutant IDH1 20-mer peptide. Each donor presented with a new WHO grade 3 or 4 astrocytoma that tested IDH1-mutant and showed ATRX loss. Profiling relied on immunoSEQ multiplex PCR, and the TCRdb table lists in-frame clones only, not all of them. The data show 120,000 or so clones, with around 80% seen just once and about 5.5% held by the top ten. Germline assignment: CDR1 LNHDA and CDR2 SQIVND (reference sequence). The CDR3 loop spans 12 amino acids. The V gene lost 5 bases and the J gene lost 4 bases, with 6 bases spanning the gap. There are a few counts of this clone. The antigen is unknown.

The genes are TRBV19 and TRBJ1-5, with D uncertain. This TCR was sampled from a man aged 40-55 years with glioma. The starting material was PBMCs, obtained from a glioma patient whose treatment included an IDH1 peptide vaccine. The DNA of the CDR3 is TGTGCCAGTAGTCCCGGGAATCAGCCCCAGCATTTT. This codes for CASSPGNQPQHF.